This T cell receptor beta chain was identified during a study of blood T cell repertoires in COVID-19. Libraries were prepared by immunoSEQ multiplex PCR; TCRdb keeps only in-frame clonotypes and omits some of them. The profile shows about 220,000 clones, 88% of them singletons. Germline V gene data show CDR1 as SGHTA and CDR2 as FQGNSA. The CDR3 is 17 amino acids. V was trimmed by 10 bases and J by 2 bases, leaving 21 bases between them. Sequencing input: PBMCs or T cells enriched from blood (not recorded which). The clonotype was recovered from a woman in her 30s who had recovered from COVID-19. V and J are TRBV7-2 and TRBJ2-6, with a tentative D call TRBD1 (6 bases). CDR3 sequence reads: CATIPDRPKTGANVLTF. Here the CDR3 DNA reads TGTGCCACAATCCCGGACAGACCTAAGACTGGGGCCAACGTCCTGACTTTC.